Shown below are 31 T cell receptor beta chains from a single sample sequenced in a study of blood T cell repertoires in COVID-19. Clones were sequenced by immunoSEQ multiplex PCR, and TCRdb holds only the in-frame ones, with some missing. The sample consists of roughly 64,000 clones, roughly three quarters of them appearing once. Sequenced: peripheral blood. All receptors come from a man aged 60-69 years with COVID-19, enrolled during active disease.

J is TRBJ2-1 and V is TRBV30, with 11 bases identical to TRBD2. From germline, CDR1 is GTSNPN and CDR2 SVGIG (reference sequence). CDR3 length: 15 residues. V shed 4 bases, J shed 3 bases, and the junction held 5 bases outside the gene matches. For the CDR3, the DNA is TGTGCCTGGATTCCGGGACTAGCGGACTACAATGAGCAGTTCTTC. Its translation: CAWIPGLADYNEQFF.

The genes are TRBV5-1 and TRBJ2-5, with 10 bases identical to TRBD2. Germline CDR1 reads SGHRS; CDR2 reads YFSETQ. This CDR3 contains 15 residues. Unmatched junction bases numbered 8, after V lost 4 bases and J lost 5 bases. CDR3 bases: TGCGCCAGCAGCACGCTAGCGGGAGCGGACGAGACCCAGTACTTC. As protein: CASSTLAGADETQYF. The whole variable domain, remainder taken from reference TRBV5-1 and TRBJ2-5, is KAGVTQTPRYLIKTRGQQVTLSCSPISGHRSVSWYQQTPGQGLQFLFEYFSETQRNKGNFPGRFSGRQFSNSRSEMNVSTLELGDSALYLCASSTLAGADETQYFGPGTRLLVL.

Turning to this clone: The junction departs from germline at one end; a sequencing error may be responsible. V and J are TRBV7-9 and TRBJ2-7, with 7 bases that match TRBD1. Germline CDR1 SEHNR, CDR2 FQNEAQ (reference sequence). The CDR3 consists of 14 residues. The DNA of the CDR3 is TGTGCCAGCAGATTAGAGGACAGGAGTTACGAGCAGTACTTC. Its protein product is CASRLEDRSYEQYF.

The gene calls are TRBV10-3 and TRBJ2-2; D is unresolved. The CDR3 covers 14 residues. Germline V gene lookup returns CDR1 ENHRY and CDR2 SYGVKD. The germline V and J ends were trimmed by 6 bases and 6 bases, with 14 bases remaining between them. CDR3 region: CAIRRGFAAGELFF. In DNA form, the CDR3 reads TGTGCCATCAGGAGAGGTTTTGCAGCCGGGGAGCTGTTTTTT.

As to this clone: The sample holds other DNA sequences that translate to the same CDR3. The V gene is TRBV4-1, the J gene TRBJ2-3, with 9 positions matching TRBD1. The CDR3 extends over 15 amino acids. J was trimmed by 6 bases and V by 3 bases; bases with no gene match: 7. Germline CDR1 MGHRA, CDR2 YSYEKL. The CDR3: CASSQEQGAGDTQYF. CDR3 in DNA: TGCGCCAGCAGCCAGGAACAGGGGGCGGGGGATACGCAGTATTTT.

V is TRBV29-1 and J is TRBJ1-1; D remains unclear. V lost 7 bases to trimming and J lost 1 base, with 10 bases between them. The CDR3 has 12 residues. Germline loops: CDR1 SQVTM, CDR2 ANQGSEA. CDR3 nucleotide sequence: TGCAGCGCCCTGCCAGAGAACACTGAAGCTTTCTTT. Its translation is CSALPENTEAFF.

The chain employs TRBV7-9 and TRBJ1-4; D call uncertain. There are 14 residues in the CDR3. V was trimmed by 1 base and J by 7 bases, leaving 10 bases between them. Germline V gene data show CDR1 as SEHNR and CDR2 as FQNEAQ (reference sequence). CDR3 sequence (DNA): TGTGCCAGCAGCTTAGATCTTGCGTCTGAAAAACTGTTTTTT. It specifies CASSLDLASEKLFF.

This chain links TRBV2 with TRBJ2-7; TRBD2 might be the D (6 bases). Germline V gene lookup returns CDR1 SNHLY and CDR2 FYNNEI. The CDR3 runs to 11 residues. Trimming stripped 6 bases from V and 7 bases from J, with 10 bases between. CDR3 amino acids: CASRDYSEQYF. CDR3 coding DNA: TGTGCCAGCAGGGACTATAGTGAGCAGTACTTC.

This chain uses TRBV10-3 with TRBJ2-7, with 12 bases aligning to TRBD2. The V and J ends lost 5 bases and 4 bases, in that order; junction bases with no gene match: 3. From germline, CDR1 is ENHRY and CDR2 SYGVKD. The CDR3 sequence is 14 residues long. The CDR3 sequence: CAISRTSGEYEQYF. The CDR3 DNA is TGTGCCATCAGTCGGACTAGCGGGGAGTACGAGCAGTACTTC.

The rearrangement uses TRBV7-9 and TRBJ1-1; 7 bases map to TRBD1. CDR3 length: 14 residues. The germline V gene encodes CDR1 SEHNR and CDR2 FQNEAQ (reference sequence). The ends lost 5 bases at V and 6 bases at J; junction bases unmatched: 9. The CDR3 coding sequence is TGTGCCAGCAGCCCGAAAGGGGGCAGGGCTGAAGCTTTCTTT. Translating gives CASSPKGGRAEAFF.

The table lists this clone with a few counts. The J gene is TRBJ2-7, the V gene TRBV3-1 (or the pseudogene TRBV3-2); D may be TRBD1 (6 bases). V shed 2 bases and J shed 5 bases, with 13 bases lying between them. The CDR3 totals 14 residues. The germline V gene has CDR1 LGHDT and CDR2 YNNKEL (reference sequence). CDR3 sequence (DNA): TGTGCCAGCAGCCAACGGACAGTCGATCACGAGCAGTACTTC. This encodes CASSQRTVDHEQYF.

CDR3 sequence: CASSVGQGEITDTQYF. The CDR3 DNA follows: TGTGCCAGCAGCGTAGGACAGGGCGAAATCACAGATACGCAGTATTTT. The chain uses TRBV9 and TRBJ2-3; 7 bases are shared with TRBD1. From germline, CDR1 is SGDLS and CDR2 YYNGEE. The CDR3 loop spans 16 amino acids. Unmatched junction bases numbered 6, after V lost 0 bases and J lost 2 bases.

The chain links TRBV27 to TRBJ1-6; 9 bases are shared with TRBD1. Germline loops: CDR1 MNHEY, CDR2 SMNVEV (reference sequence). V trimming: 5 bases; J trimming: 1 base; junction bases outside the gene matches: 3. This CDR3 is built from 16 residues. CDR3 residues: CASSRDRASYNSPLHF. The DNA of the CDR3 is TGTGCCAGCAGTCGGGACAGGGCATCCTATAATTCACCCCTCCACTTT.

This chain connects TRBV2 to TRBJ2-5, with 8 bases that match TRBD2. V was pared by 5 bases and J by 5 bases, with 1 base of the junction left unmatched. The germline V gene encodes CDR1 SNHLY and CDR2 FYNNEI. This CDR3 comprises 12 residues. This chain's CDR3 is CASSSGSETQYF. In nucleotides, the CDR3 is TGTGCCAGCAGTAGCGGGAGTGAGACCCAGTACTTC.

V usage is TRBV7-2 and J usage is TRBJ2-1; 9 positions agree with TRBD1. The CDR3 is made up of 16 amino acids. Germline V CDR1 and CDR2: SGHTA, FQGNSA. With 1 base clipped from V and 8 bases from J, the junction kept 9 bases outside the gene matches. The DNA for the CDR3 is TGTGCCAGCAGCTTAGTTCTGGGACAGGGTGGTCATGAGCAGTTCTTC. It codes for CASSLVLGQGGHEQFF.

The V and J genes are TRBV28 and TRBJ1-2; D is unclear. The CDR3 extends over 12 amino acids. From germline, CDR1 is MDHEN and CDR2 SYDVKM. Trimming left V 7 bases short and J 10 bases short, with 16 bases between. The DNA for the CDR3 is TGTGCCAGCACTCGGGGTGGGCAGGCCTACACCTTC. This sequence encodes CASTRGGQAYTF.

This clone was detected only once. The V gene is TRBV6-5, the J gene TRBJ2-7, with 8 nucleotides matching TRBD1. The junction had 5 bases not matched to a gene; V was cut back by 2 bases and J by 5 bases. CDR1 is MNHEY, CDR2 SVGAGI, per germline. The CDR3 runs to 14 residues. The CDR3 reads CASSYRDRRDEQYF. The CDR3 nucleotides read TGTGCCAGCAGTTACCGGGACAGGAGGGACGAGCAGTACTTC.

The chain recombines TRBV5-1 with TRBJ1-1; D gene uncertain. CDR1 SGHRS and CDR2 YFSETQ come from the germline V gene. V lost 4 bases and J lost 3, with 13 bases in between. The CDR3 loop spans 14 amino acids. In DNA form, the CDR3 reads TGCGCCAGCAGCCACTCCGGGGAGGACACTGAAGCTTTCTTT. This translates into CASSHSGEDTEAFF.

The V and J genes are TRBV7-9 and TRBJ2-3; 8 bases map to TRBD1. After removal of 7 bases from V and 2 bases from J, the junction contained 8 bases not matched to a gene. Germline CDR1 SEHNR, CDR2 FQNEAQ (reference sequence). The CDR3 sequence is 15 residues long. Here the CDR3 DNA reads TGTGCCAGCATCCAGACAGGGGACAACACAGATACGCAGTATTTT. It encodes CASIQTGDNTDTQYF.

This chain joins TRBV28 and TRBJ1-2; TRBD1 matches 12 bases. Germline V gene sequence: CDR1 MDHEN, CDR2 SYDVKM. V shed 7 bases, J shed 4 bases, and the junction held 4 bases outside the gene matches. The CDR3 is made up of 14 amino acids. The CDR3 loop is CASNAGQGAYGYTF. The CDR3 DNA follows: TGTGCCAGCAACGCGGGACAGGGGGCCTATGGCTACACCTTC.

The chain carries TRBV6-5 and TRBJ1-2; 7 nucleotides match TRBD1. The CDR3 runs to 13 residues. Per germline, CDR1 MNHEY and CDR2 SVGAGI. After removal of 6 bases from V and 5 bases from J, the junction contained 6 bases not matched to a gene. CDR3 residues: CASRLGQFYGYTF. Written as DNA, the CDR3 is TGTGCCAGCAGATTGGGACAGTTTTATGGCTACACCTTC.

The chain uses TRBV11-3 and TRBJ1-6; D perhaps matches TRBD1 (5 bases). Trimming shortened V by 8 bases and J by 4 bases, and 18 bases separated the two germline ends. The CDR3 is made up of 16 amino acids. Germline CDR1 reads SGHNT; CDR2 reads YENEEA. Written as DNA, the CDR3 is TGTGCCAGCGCCCCCAGGGAGGCAGTTTATAATTCACCCCTCCACTTT. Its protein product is CASAPREAVYNSPLHF.

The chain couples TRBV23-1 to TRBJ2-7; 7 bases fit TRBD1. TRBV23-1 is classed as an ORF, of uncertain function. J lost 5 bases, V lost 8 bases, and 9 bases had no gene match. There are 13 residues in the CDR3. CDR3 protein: CASPSTGLDEQYF. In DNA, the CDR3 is TGCGCCAGCCCCTCGACAGGGTTGGACGAGCAGTACTTC.

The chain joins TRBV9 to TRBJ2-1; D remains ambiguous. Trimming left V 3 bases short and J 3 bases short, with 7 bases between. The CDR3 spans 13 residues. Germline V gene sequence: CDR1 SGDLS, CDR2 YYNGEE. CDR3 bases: TGTGCCAGCAGCGCCCACAGCTACAATGAGCAGTTCTTC. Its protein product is CASSAHSYNEQFF.

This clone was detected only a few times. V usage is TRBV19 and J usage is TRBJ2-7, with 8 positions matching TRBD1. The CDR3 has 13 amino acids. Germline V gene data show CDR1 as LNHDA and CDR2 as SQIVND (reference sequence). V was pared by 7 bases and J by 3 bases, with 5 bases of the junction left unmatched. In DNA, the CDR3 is TGTGCCAGTACAATTGGACAGGGCTACGAGCAGTACTTC. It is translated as CASTIGQGYEQYF.

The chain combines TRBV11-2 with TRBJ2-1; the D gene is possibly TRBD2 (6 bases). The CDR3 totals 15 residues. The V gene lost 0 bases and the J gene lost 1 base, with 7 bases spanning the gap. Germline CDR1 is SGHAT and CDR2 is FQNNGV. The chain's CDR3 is CASSLEGGSYNEQFF. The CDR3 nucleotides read TGTGCCAGCAGCTTAGAGGGAGGTTCCTACAATGAGCAGTTCTTC. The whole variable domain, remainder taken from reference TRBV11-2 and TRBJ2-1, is EAGVAQSPRYKIIEKRQSVAFWCNPISGHATLYWYQQILGQGPKLLIQFQNNGVVDDSQLPKDRFSAERLKGVDSTLKIQPAKLEDSAVYLCASSLEGGSYNEQFFGPGTRLTVL.

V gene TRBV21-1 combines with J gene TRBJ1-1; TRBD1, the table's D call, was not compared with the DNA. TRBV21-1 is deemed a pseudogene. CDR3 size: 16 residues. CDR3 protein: CASSKPGQGRNTEAFF. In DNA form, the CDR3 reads TGTGCCAGCAGCAAACCGGGACAGGGCCGGAACACTGAAGCTTTCTTT.

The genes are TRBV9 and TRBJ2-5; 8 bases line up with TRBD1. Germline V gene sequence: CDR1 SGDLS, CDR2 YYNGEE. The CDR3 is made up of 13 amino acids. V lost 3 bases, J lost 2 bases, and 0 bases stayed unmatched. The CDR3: CASSDRGQETQYF. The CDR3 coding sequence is TGTGCCAGCAGCGACAGGGGGCAAGAGACCCAGTACTTC.

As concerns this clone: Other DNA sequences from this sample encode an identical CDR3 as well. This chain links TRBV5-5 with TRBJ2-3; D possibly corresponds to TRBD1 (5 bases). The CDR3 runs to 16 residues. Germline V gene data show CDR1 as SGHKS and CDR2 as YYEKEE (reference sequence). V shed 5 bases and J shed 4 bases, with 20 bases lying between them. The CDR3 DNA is TGTGCCAGCAGTCAAGGGGTAGGGTCACTTTCAGATACGCAGTATTTT. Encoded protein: CASSQGVGSLSDTQYF.

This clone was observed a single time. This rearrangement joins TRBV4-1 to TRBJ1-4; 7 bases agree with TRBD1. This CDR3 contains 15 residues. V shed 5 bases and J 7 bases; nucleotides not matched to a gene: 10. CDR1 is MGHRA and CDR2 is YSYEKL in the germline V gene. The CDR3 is CASSGTGTELEKLFF. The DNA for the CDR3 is TGCGCCAGCAGCGGGACCGGGACAGAGCTTGAAAAACTGTTTTTT.

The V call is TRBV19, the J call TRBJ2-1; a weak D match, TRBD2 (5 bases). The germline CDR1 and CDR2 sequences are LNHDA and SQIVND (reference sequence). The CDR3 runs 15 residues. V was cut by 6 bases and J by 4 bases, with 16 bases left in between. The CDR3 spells CASRDGDMNYNEQFF. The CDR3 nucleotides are TGTGCCAGTAGGGACGGGGATATGAATTACAATGAGCAGTTCTTC.